A selection of T cell receptor beta chains follows, all from one sample in a study of sequential checkpoint blockade in melanoma. Repertoires were generated with immunoSEQ multiplex PCR, while TCRdb's copy carries only in-frame clones and drops some. The sample lists about 27,000 clones; 77% were seen once. The sample consisted of CD8+ T cells sorted from blood (inferred from file names), taken from a patient given nivolumab and ipilimumab in sequence. The receptors were gathered from a human donor with melanoma. Both conserved end residues are part of each CDR3. The D gene is left open where the match is weak. Clone size is not always given. Where it is, it says once, few, many or a class for expanded clones.

clone size	V gene	D gene	J gene	CDR3 protein	CDR3 DNA
-	TRBV9	-	TRBJ1-5	CASGGCGDQPQHF	TGTGCCAGCGGGGGCTGCGGTGATCAGCCCCAGCATTTT
-	TRBV4-3	TRBD1	TRBJ1-4	CASSQRGLGQGTEKLFF	TGCGCCAGCAGTCAACGGGGCTTGGGACAGGGGACCGAAAAACTGTTTTTT
medium-sized	TRBV7-9	-	TRBJ1-1	CASSNTPEAFF	TGTGCCAGCAGCAACACCCCCGAAGCTTTCTTT
-	TRBV6-6	TRBD1	TRBJ1-4	CASSYGGGDNEKLFF	TGTGCCAGCAGTTACGGAGGGGGCGATAATGAAAAACTGTTTTTT
-	TRBV15	TRBD2	TRBJ2-3	CATSNRGRSSTDTQYF	TGTGCCACCAGCAACCGCGGGAGGTCCAGCACAGATACGCAGTATTTT
-	TRBV6-5	TRBD1	TRBJ2-7	CASSSGQGAGYEQYF	TGTGCCAGCAGCTCGGGACAGGGGGCAGGGTACGAGCAGTACTTC
few	TRBV9	-	TRBJ1-1	CASSVGPGWEAFF	TGTGCCAGCAGCGTAGGACCGGGGTGGGAAGCTTTCTTT
-	TRBV4-1	TRBD1	TRBJ1-3	CASSQEDRVYGNTIYF	TGCGCCAGCAGCCAAGAGGACAGGGTGTACGGAAACACCATATATTTT
-	TRBV7-9	-	TRBJ1-5	CASSSGRAGVQPQHF	TGTGCCAGCAGCTCCGGGAGGGCAGGGGTTCAGCCCCAGCATTTT
-	TRBV7-3	-	TRBJ2-7	CASSLGRGYEQYF	TGTGCCAGCAGCTTAGGGCGGGGCTACGAGCAGTACTTC
-	TRBV16	TRBD1	TRBJ1-5	CASSRPGQGAVHF	TGTGCCAGCAGCCGACCGGGACAGGGGGCAGTGCATTTT
-	TRBV25-1	TRBD1	TRBJ1-4	CASSEDWGQGNEKLFF	TGTGCCAGCAGTGAAGATTGGGGACAGGGGAATGAAAAACTGTTTTTT
-	TRBV4-3	TRBD1	TRBJ2-6	CASSPGTGRTSGANVLTF	TGCGCCAGCAGCCCTGGGACAGGGAGGACCTCTGGGGCCAACGTCCTGACTTTC
-	TRBV4-3	-	TRBJ2-1	CASSPGVSHEQFF	TGCGCCAGCAGTCCCGGTGTATCACATGAGCAGTTCTTC
-	TRBV5-1	TRBD1	TRBJ1-1	CASSLDRGWAEAFF	TGCGCCAGCAGCTTGGACAGGGGTTGGGCTGAAGCTTTCTTT
-	TRBV10-3	-	TRBJ1-2	CAISVALGGYTF	TGTGCCATCAGTGTGGCTCTAGGAGGCTACACCTTC
-	TRBV5-8	-	TRBJ2-7	CASSPLGGRPYEQYF	TGTGCCAGCAGCCCTTTAGGGGGAAGGCCCTACGAGCAGTACTTC
-	TRBV15	TRBD1	TRBJ2-2	CATSSGPGQGTGELFF	TGTGCCACCAGCTCTGGGCCGGGACAGGGGACCGGGGAGCTGTTTTTT
-	TRBV5-1	-	TRBJ1-1	CASSPFEGTLNTEAFF	TGCGCCAGCAGTCCCTTTGAGGGAACCCTGAACACTGAAGCTTTCTTT
-	TRBV30	-	TRBJ1-1	CAWGFPGIEAFF	TGTGCCTGGGGATTTCCCGGGATTGAAGCTTTCTTT
-	TRBV6-6	TRBD1	TRBJ2-2	CASSYPPTGDTGELFF	TGTGCCAGCAGCTACCCTCCGACAGGGGACACCGGGGAGCTGTTTTTT
-	TRBV27	TRBD1	TRBJ2-3	CASSIQQGSDTQYF	TGTGCCAGCAGCATACAACAGGGGTCAGATACGCAGTATTTT
-	TRBV7-9	-	TRBJ2-7	CASSPRLGKSGYEQYF	TGTGCCAGCAGCCCACGGCTTGGAAAAAGCGGCTACGAGCAGTACTTC
-	TRBV7-3	-	TRBJ2-3	CASSSPTDSTDTQYF	TGTGCCAGCAGCTCCCCTACGGACAGTACAGATACGCAGTATTTT
once	TRBV4-3	-	TRBJ2-1	CASSQALDLYNEQFF	TGCGCCAGCAGCCAAGCCTTAGATCTTTACAATGAGCAGTTCTTC
-	TRBV4-3	-	TRBJ1-5	CASSQEEGGTQPQHF	TGCGCCAGCAGCCAAGAGGAGGGGGGGACGCAGCCCCAGCATTTT
-	TRBV28	TRBD2	TRBJ2-1	CASSLAGGFNEQFF	TGTGCCAGCAGCTTAGCGGGAGGCTTCAATGAGCAGTTCTTC
once	TRBV4-1	-	TRBJ1-1	CASSPEQDPEAFF	TGCGCCAGCAGCCCGGAACAGGACCCTGAAGCTTTCTTT
-	TRBV9	TRBD1	TRBJ1-1	CASSAGQGAEAFF	TGTGCCAGCAGCGCCGGACAGGGGGCTGAAGCTTTCTTT
-	TRBV4-1	-	TRBJ1-2	CASSQDSPTGGSNYGYTF	TGCGCCAGCAGCCAAGACTCACCGACCGGGGGATCCAACTATGGCTACACCTTC
few	TRBV4-3	TRBD1	TRBJ2-2	CASSPARPGQFVGELFF	TGCGCCAGCAGCCCTGCCAGGCCGGGACAGTTCGTCGGGGAGCTGTTTTTT
-	TRBV11-2	-	TRBJ1-2	CASSIDEGLDYGYTF	TGTGCCAGCAGCATAGATGAGGGATTGGACTATGGCTACACCTTC
-	TRBV11-3	-	TRBJ1-5	CASSLDEIAQPQHF	TGTGCCAGCAGCTTAGATGAAATAGCTCAGCCCCAGCATTTT
-	TRBV29-1	TRBD2	TRBJ2-2	CSVEDAGGPHTGELFF	TGCAGCGTTGAAGATGCGGGGGGGCCGCACACCGGGGAGCTGTTTTTT
-	TRBV9	TRBD1	TRBJ1-2	CASSGTGFYGYTF	TGTGCCAGCAGCGGGACAGGGTTCTATGGCTACACCTTC
-	TRBV18	-	TRBJ1-5	CASSPSGYNQPQHF	TGTGCCAGCTCACCGTCAGGGTACAATCAGCCCCAGCATTTT
-	TRBV18	-	TRBJ1-2	CASSHTDRPEGGYTF	TGTGCCAGCTCACACACAGACAGGCCCGAGGGGGGCTACACCTTC
-	TRBV12-5	-	TRBJ1-2	CASGDPGVNGYTF	TGTGCTAGTGGTGACCCCGGGGTGAATGGCTACACCTTC
once	TRBV7-2	-	TRBJ1-1	CASSLGGGTEAFF	TGTGCCAGCAGCTTGGGGGGGGGCACTGAAGCTTTCTTT
-	TRBV19	-	TRBJ1-1	CASNPRGNTEAFF	TGTGCCAGTAATCCGCGAGGGAACACTGAAGCTTTCTTT
-	TRBV7-6	-	TRBJ2-1	CASSQLAYNEQFF	TGTGCCAGCAGCCAACTAGCCTACAATGAGCAGTTCTTC
-	TRBV4-1	-	TRBJ2-7	CASSDPHSGSYEQYF	TGCGCCAGCAGCGACCCCCATAGCGGCTCCTACGAGCAGTACTTC
once	TRBV27	-	TRBJ1-2	CASSLRGNGYGYTF	TGTGCCAGCAGTTTACGGGGGAATGGGTATGGCTACACCTTC
-	TRBV7-3	-	TRBJ1-1	CASSYTGMGTEAFF	TGTGCCAGCAGCTATACAGGGATGGGCACTGAAGCTTTCTTT